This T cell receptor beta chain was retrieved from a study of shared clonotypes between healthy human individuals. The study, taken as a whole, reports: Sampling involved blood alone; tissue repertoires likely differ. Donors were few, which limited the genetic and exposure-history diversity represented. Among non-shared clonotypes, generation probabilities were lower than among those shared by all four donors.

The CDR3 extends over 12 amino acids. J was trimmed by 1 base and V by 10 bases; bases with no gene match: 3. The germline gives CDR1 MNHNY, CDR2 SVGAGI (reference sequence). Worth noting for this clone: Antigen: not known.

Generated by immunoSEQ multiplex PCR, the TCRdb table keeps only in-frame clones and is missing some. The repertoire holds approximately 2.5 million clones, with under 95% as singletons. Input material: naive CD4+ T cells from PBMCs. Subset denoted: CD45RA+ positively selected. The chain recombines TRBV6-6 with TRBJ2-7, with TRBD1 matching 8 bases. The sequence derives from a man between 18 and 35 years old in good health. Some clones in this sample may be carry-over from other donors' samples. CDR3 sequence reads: CATRTGSYEQYF. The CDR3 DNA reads TGTGCCACCCGGACAGGGTCCTACGAGCAGTACTTC.